These 14 T cell receptor beta chains were all obtained from the same sample, sequenced in a study of CD4 T cell repertoires in COVID-19. Libraries were prepared by immunoSEQ multiplex PCR; TCRdb keeps only in-frame clonotypes and omits some of them. The repertoire includes approximately 75,000 clones, around 82% of them detected once, and around 0.6% sits in the top ten. The sequenced sample was CD4+ T cells from peripheral blood, obtained after recovery from COVID-19. Source of these receptors: a human donor who had COVID-19.

The J gene is TRBJ2-7, the V gene TRBV25-1, with a tentative D call TRBD2 (6 bases). Germline V CDR1 and CDR2: MGHDK, SYGVNS. Trimming cost V 1 base and J 5 bases, with 9 bases left between them. This CDR3 contains 13 residues. In nucleotides, the CDR3 is TGTGCCAGCAGTGAATCAGGCGGGAACGAGCAGTACTTC. It translates to CASSESGGNEQYF.

This chain links TRBV5-4 with TRBJ1-1; D perhaps matches TRBD1 (6 bases). Per the germline V gene, CDR1 is SGHNT and CDR2 is YYREEE (reference sequence). V was cut by 3 bases and J by 0 bases, with 9 bases left in between. This CDR3 is 14 amino acids long. Here the CDR3 reads CASSYRDLNTEAFF. DNA for the CDR3: TGTGCCAGCAGCTACAGGGACCTGAACACTGAAGCTTTCTTT.

The J gene is TRBJ2-5, the V gene TRBV11-2; 13 bases line up with TRBD2. The CDR3 contains 19 residues. Germline CDR1 reads SGHAT; CDR2 reads FQNNGV. Losses at the gene ends were 2 bases for V and 2 bases for J; bases not matched to a gene: 11. This CDR3 reads CASSLFAGLAGTSQETQYF. In nucleotides, the CDR3 is TGTGCCAGCAGCTTATTTGCGGGACTAGCGGGGACTTCGCAAGAGACCCAGTACTTC.

As regards this clone: This same CDR3 is encoded by further DNA sequences in the sample. The rearrangement joins TRBV7-3 to TRBJ2-2; D is unresolved. Germline lookup yields CDR1 SGHTA and CDR2 FQGTGA. Trimming removed 5 bases at V and 2 bases at J, with 6 bases between. The CDR3 consists of 13 residues. CDR3 in amino acids: CASSRSNTGELFF. The CDR3 region has the DNA TGTGCCAGCAGCCGGAGCAACACCGGGGAGCTGTTTTTT.

The J gene is TRBJ1-2, the V gene TRBV21-1; TRBD1 is the table's D call and was not checked against the DNA. TRBV21-1 is listed as a pseudogene. This CDR3 spans 17 amino acids. The CDR3 spells CASSKRWGRTAIYGYTF. CDR3 bases: TGTGCCAGCAGCAAAAGGTGGGGCCGGACAGCGATCTATGGCTACACCTTC.

This clone was observed a handful of times. This sequence joins TRBV6-6 and TRBJ2-7; D is uncertain. The V end lost 0 bases, the J end lost 6 bases, and 6 bases lay between the germline ends. The CDR3 is 12 residues long. CDR1 is MNHNY, CDR2 SVGAGI, per germline (reference sequence). CDR3 in amino acids: CASSYSTFEQYF. In DNA form, the CDR3 reads TGTGCCAGCAGTTACTCGACATTCGAGCAGTACTTC.

The chain recombines TRBV6-5 with TRBJ1-2; D remains unclear. CDR1 is MNHEY, CDR2 SVGAGI, per germline. The ends were cut back, 8 bases at V and 4 bases at J, with 11 bases in the middle. This CDR3 contains 12 residues. The CDR3 DNA follows: TGTGCCAGCGGAGGGCGGGGCTATGGCTACACCTTC. It specifies CASGGRGYGYTF.

This clone was counted only a few times. CDR3 loop: CSVVVSGRVYEQYF. The DNA for the CDR3 is TGCAGCGTTGTGGTTAGCGGGAGGGTTTACGAGCAGTACTTC. This chain uses TRBV29-1 with TRBJ2-7, with 11 bases fitting TRBD2. J gave up 4 bases and V 4 bases, and 6 bases lay outside the gene matches. CDR1 SQVTM and CDR2 ANQGSEA come from the germline V gene. The CDR3 is 14 amino acids.

This clone has more than one count but fewer than ten. The chain is built from TRBV18 and TRBJ2-5; D unclear. Germline loops: CDR1 KGHSH, CDR2 LQKENI. Trimming took off 1 base at V and 3 bases at J, with 9 bases between the two ends. The CDR3 is made up of 14 amino acids. CDR3 DNA: TGTGCCAGCTCACCACGGTCGCTAGAAGAGACCCAGTACTTC. It specifies CASSPRSLEETQYF.

The rearrangement joins TRBV5-1 to TRBJ1-2; D is unresolved. Deletions cut 4 bases from V and 0 bases from J, with 10 bases between. CDR3 length: 14 residues. CDR1 and CDR2 from the germline V gene are SGHRS and YFSETQ. The DNA of the CDR3 is TGCGCCAGCAGCGAGGACGGAACTAACTATGGCTACACCTTC. Encoded protein: CASSEDGTNYGYTF. Using reference TRBV5-1 and TRBJ1-2 for the parts outside the CDR3, the full variable domain is KAGVTQTPRYLIKTRGQQVTLSCSPISGHRSVSWYQQTPGQGLQFLFEYFSETQRNKGNFPGRFSGRQFSNSRSEMNVSTLELGDSALYLCASSEDGTNYGYTFGSGTRLTVV.

The chain is built from TRBV20-1 and TRBJ1-2, with D possibly matching TRBD1 (5 bases). The length of the CDR3 is 11 residues. Germline V gene lookup returns CDR1 DFQATT and CDR2 SNEGSKA (reference sequence). The germline V and J ends were trimmed by 0 bases and 6 bases, with 5 bases remaining between them. The CDR3, as DNA: TGCAGTGCTAGAGAAGGGGATGGCTACACCTTC. Its translation is CSAREGDGYTF.

The CDR3 loop is CASSLGVGGEQFF. DNA for the CDR3: TGTGCCAGCAGTTTAGGAGTGGGGGGTGAGCAGTTCTTC. V usage is TRBV12-3 or TRBV12-4 and J usage is TRBJ2-1; D might be TRBD2 (6 bases). V was shortened by 1 base and J by 9 bases, with 10 bases between the two germline ends. CDR3 length: 13 residues.

This clone was seen only once. The chain has TRBV18 and TRBJ1-1; 10 bases map to TRBD1. The ends lost 6 bases at V and 4 bases at J; junction bases unmatched: 8. CDR1 and CDR2 from the germline V gene are KGHSH and LQKENI. The CDR3 contains 15 residues. CDR3: CASSPRQGAFTEAFF. CDR3 sequence (DNA): TGTGCCAGCTCCCCCCGACAGGGGGCTTTCACTGAAGCTTTCTTT.

This clone was detected only once. This chain links TRBV11-2 with TRBJ1-2; a weak D match, TRBD1 (6 bases). The CDR3 runs 12 residues. V gave up 5 bases and J gave up 6 bases, with 10 bases separating them. Germline values: CDR1 SGHAT, CDR2 FQNNGV. The DNA of the CDR3 is TGTGCCAGCAGCCACGAGGGGGATGGCTACACCTTC. This gives the protein CASSHEGDGYTF.